This TCR beta chain came from a study of T-cell reconstitution after alpha-beta-depleted transplantation in children. A TCRbeta library incorporating unique molecular identifiers was prepared. A single record per CDR3 protein comes from TCRdb applying MiXCR to the PCR reads. The sample carries tens of thousands of distinct CDR3 sequences, roughly 4.9% recorded once. Many counts were recorded for this clonotype. Trimming shortened V by 2 bases and J by 5 bases, and 9 bases separated the two germline ends. The CDR3 consists of 13 residues. The V gene's germline CDR1 is KGHSH and CDR2 LQKENI. The receptor was derived from a boy in the first two years of life who had a stem cell transplant for acute myeloid leukemia, so the T cells may come from the graft donor. V usage is TRBV18 and J usage is TRBJ1-1; no firm D call. Source: PBMCs, mostly from graft donor cells, taken 180 days after TCRalphabeta/CD19-depleted stem cell transplant. CDR3 region: CASSPTLETEAFF. The CDR3 region has the DNA TGTGCCAGCTCACCAACCCTCGAAACTGAAGCTTTCTTT.